The present TCR beta chain was sequenced within a study of blood T cells in healthy people across ages. Study as a whole: Template switching picked up about one barcoded beta molecule for each two T cells.

Using a J-beta primer mix together with a sample-barcoded 5' primer, a second PCR was run for about 6 to 12 cycles. MiXCR was run by TCRdb on the 5' RACE reads, yielding one entry per CDR3 protein. The data show roughly 1,500,000 distinct CDR3 sequences, with 34% seen just once and approximately 10% held by the top ten. Healthy Russian Caucasian donors spanned ages roughly 6 to 90 years. Drawn from each donor were approximately 9.5 milliliters of peripheral blood. As regards this clonotype: What it recognizes is unknown.

Study-wide results and caveats: Long-lived donors carried more naive CD4+ cells and greater diversity than aged donors.

This TCR was sampled from a woman aged 25 to 39 in good health. The material sequenced was blood.

CDR3 nucleotide sequence: TGTGCCAGCAGCTTAGGAGGCGAGCACGGAGAGACCCAGTACTTC. Its translation is CASSLGGEHGETQYF. The chain links TRBV11-1 to TRBJ2-5; D is uncertain. Germline CDR1 reads SGHAT; CDR2 reads FQDESV (reference sequence). Trimming cost V 1 base and J 4 bases, with 13 bases left between them. The CDR3 totals 15 residues.